The clone carrying this TCR beta chain was seen only a few times. V was shortened by 1 base and J by 7 bases, with 9 bases between the two germline ends. Germline V gene data show CDR1 as LGHNA and CDR2 as YSLEER. This CDR3 is built from 13 residues. This sample was taken from a study of technical replicates of blood from several donors. Profiling relied on immunoSEQ multiplex PCR, and the TCRdb table lists in-frame clones only, not all of them. This sample carries some 74,000 clones, around nine tenths of them seen once, and the ten largest clones take approximately 0.39%. This receptor was obtained from a human donor in good health. J is TRBJ2-3 and V is TRBV4-3, with no clear D. Sequenced sample: T cells isolated from PBMCs. CDR3 nucleotide sequence: TGCGCCAGCAGCCAAGGAGGTAGCAATACGCAGTATTTT. It encodes CASSQGGSNTQYF.